This T cell receptor (beta chain) was captured by sequencing in a study of CXCR3-negative and CXCR3-positive naive CD8 T cells. The overall study: Per library, roughly 1.4 +/- 0.3 million reads; 130 million to 150 million TRB reads overall. Findings and caveats of the study: TRB CDR3s of CXCR3-positive naive cells were more hydrophobic than those of CXCR3-negative naive cells. Sequencing showed both naive subsets with comparably high diversity, and memory CD8+ cells much lower. Naive CXCR3-positive and CXCR3-negative cells shared TRBV-TRBJ usage; memory cells diverged.

Germline loops: CDR1 SQVTM, CDR2 ANQGSEA. The CDR3 runs 11 residues. A word on this clonotype: Antigen specificity is unknown.

The naive CD8+ gate required CD45RO-CCR7+CD27+CD95- phenotype. The libraries of TRB cDNA were constructed through 5' RACE using UMI labels. TCRdb processed the 5' RACE reads again and assigns one entry to each CDR3 protein, with no DNA. The sample table includes around 110,000 distinct CDR3 sequences. The chain employs TRBV29-1 and TRBJ2-2. The sequence derives from a human donor in good health. Some clones in this sample may be carry-over from other donors' samples. The sequenced sample consisted of naive CXCR3+ CD8+ T cells from blood. Subset indicated: CD45RO-CCR7+CD27+CD95- naive CD8+ T cells expressing CXCR3 (TNR3+). CDR3 loop: CSVWVAGELFF.